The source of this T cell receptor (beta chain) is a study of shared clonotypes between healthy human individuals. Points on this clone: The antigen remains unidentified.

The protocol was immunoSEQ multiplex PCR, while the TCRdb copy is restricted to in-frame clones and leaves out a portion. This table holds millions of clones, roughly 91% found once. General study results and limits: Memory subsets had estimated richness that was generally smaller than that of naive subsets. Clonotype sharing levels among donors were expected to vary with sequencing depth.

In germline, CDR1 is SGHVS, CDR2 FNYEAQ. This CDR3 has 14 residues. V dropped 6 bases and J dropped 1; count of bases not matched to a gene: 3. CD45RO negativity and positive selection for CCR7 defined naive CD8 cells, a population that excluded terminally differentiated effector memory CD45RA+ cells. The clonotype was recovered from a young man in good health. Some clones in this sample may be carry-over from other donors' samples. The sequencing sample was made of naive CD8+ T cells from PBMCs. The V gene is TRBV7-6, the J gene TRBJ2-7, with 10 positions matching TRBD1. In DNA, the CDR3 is TGTGCCAGCAGACCGGGACAGGGGTCCTACGAGCAGTACTTC. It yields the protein CASRPGQGSYEQYF.